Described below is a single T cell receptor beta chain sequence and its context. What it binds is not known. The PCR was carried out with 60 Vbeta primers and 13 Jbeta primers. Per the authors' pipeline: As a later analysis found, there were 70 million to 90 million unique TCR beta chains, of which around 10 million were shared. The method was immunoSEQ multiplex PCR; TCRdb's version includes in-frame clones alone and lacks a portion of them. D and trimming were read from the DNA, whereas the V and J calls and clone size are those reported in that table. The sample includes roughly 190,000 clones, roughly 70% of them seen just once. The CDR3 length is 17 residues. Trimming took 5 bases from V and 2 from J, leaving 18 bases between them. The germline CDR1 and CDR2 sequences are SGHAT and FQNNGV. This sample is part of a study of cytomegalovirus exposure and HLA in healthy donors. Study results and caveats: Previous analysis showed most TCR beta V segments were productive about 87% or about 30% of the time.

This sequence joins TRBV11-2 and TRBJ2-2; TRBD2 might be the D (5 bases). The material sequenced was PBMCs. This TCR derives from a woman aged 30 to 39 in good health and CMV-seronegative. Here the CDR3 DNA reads TGTGCCAGCAGCCTCCGTCCTCGGGGTGAAAACACCGGGGAGCTGTTTTTT. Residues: CASSLRPRGENTGELFF.